This passage covers 19 T cell receptor beta chains from one sample sequenced in a study of early T cells in non-severe SARS-CoV-2 infection. TCRdb re-derived calls from the 5' RACE reads in MiXCR, one entry per CDR3 protein. Of 55,000 to 70,000 distinct CDR3 sequences listed, approximately 5.6% were seen once; the top ten hold about 6.8%. Source material: whole blood. These receptors came from an adult who was a healthcare worker with PCR-confirmed SARS-CoV-2 infection or an uninfected control (not recorded which).

This clonotype was detected ten times or more. The J gene is TRBJ2-1, the V gene TRBV7-2, with 14 bases that match TRBD2. Trimming at V came to 2 bases and at J to 2 bases, leaving 17 bases not matched to a gene. The CDR3 runs 22 residues. CDR1 SGHTA and CDR2 FQGNSA come from the germline V gene. The CDR3 region is CASSLLSSRGTSGRVPYNEQFF. CDR3 nucleotides: TGTGCCAGCAGCTTACTTAGCAGTAGGGGGACTAGCGGGAGAGTCCCCTACAATGAGCAGTTCTTC.

This clonotype was picked up a small number of times. V and J are TRBV2 and TRBJ2-5, with D tentatively TRBD1 (6 bases). The germline V and J ends were trimmed by 8 bases and 2 bases, with 12 bases remaining between them. The germline V gene has CDR1 SNHLY and CDR2 FYNNEI. The CDR3 covers 13 residues. The CDR3 reads CASGGRLQETQYF. CDR3 sequence (DNA): TGTGCCAGCGGGGGCCGATTGCAAGAGACCCAGTACTTC.

This clonotype was seen ten or more times. The J gene is TRBJ1-2, the V gene TRBV7-2; no firm D call. The germline V gene has CDR1 SGHTA and CDR2 FQGNSA. The CDR3 is made up of 12 amino acids. Deletions cut 1 base from V and 4 bases from J, with 4 bases between. The CDR3 DNA reads TGTGCCAGCAGCTTAGATCGCTATGGCTACACCTTC. Translation gives CASSLDRYGYTF.

Many counts were recorded for this clonotype. The chain combines TRBV6-5 with TRBJ1-2; 9 nucleotides align to TRBD1. The germline CDR1 and CDR2 sequences are MNHEY and SVGAGI. The CDR3 is 14 residues long. The junction had 2 bases not matched to a gene; V was cut back by 2 bases and J by 4 bases. In DNA, the CDR3 is TGTGCCAGCAGTTACGGACAGGGGAGCTATGGCTACACCTTC. Translated, it gives CASSYGQGSYGYTF.

This clonotype came up a few times. This rearrangement joins TRBV4-1 to TRBJ1-2; D is undetermined. The V end lost 0 bases, the J end lost 12 bases, and 14 bases lay between the germline ends. CDR1 MGHRA and CDR2 YSYEKL come from the germline V gene. The CDR3 contains 13 residues. The CDR3 is CASSQDPRPKNTF. CDR3 in DNA: TGCGCCAGCAGCCAAGATCCCCGACCGAAGAACACCTTC.

For this clonotype: One base away lies a much larger clone, so this may be a sequencing read error. No conserved phenylalanine or tryptophan ends this CDR3, so it is likely a read error. The V gene is TRBV20-1, the J gene TRBJ1-1; 9 bases align to TRBD1. J gave up 3 bases and V 6 bases, and 11 bases lay outside the gene matches. The CDR3 consists of 15 residues. Germline assignment: CDR1 DFQATT and CDR2 SNEGSKA (reference sequence). CDR3 DNA: TGCAGTGCCAACCTCTACAGGGGGCGATACACTGAAGCTTTCTCT. It codes for CSANLYRGRYTEAFS.

This clonotype was observed many times. The chain links TRBV6-5 to TRBJ1-1, with 8 bases fitting TRBD1. Germline CDR1 reads MNHEY; CDR2 reads SVGAGI. The V and J ends lost 5 bases and 1 base, in that order; junction bases with no gene match: 9. This CDR3 spans 16 amino acids. The CDR3 sequence is CASSRRTGTQNTEAFF. For the CDR3, the DNA is TGTGCCAGCAGTCGTAGGACAGGGACGCAGAACACTGAAGCTTTCTTT.

This clonotype has just a few counts. V is TRBV19 and J is TRBJ2-2; 7 bases align to TRBD2. With 5 bases clipped from V and 4 bases from J, the junction kept 10 bases outside the gene matches. The CDR3 is 16 residues long. Looked up from germline, CDR1 is LNHDA and CDR2 is SQIVND (reference sequence). CDR3 in amino acids: CASSGRPLAITGELFF. CDR3 nucleotides: TGTGCCAGTAGTGGCCGTCCACTAGCGATCACCGGGGAGCTGTTTTTT.

This clonotype was detected many times. V is TRBV7-2 and J is TRBJ1-6, with no clear D. The germline V and J ends were trimmed by 5 bases and 4 bases, with 15 bases remaining between them. Germline loops: CDR1 SGHTA, CDR2 FQGNSA. This CDR3 has 16 residues. The CDR3 DNA reads TGTGCCAGCAGCCCCACCCAGCGGGGTTATAATTCACCCCTCCACTTT. As protein: CASSPTQRGYNSPLHF.

This clonotype has just a few counts. V and J are TRBV5-4 and TRBJ2-7, with TRBD2 identical over 10 bases. The V and J ends lost 5 bases and 3 bases, in that order; junction bases with no gene match: 8. Germline loops: CDR1 SGHNT, CDR2 YYREEE (reference sequence). The CDR3 sequence is 15 residues long. Here the CDR3 reads CASSSPTSGFYEQYF. DNA of the CDR3: TGTGCCAGCAGTTCCCCGACTAGCGGGTTCTACGAGCAGTACTTC.

On this clonotype itself: This may be a read error, as it is one base from a much larger clone. The chain carries TRBV2 and TRBJ2-5; D perhaps matches TRBD2 (5 bases). Germline V gene data show CDR1 as SNHLY and CDR2 as FYNNEI. CDR3 size: 15 residues. The CDR3 DNA reads TGTACCAGCAGTGAAACGAGGGCGCCGCAAGAGACCCAGTACTTC. It yields the protein CTSSETRAPQETQYF.

This clonotype was recorded at least ten times. The chain links TRBV5-1 to TRBJ2-2; tentatively, D is TRBD1 (5 bases). CDR1 and CDR2 from the germline V gene are SGHRS and YFSETQ. This CDR3 has 16 residues. Trimming removed 4 bases at V and 4 bases at J, with 17 bases between. The CDR3 is CASSQGDGASTGELFF. The CDR3 DNA reads as TGCGCCAGCAGCCAAGGGGATGGGGCGAGCACCGGGGAGCTGTTTTTT. Full variable domain (missing parts from reference TRBV5-1 and TRBJ2-2): KAGVTQTPRYLIKTRGQQVTLSCSPISGHRSVSWYQQTPGQGLQFLFEYFSETQRNKGNFPGRFSGRQFSNSRSEMNVSTLELGDSALYLCASSQGDGASTGELFFGEGSRLTVL.

This clonotype showed up many times. CDR3 sequence (DNA): TGTGCCAGTAGCTTTTCGAAGGGTGGCAGTTTCGCAGCTAATGAAAAACTGTTTTTT. This sequence encodes CASSFSKGGSFAANEKLFF. The chain couples TRBV19 to TRBJ1-4; D uncertain. V was clipped by 6 bases and J by 3 bases, with 26 bases between them. CDR3 length: 19 amino acids. Germline V gene lookup returns CDR1 LNHDA and CDR2 SQIVND (reference sequence).

This clonotype has a single count. The chain uses TRBV5-6 and TRBJ1-5; D gene ambiguous. Trimming stripped 0 bases from V and 5 bases from J, with 9 bases between. The CDR3 is 14 residues long. Germline lookup yields CDR1 SGHDT and CDR2 YYEEEE. This chain's CDR3 is CASSLAPRDQPQHF. The CDR3 coding sequence is TGTGCCAGCAGCTTGGCCCCCAGAGATCAGCCCCAGCATTTT.

This clonotype was observed many times. The V gene is TRBV20-1, the J gene TRBJ2-3; 7 bases match TRBD2. The length of the CDR3 is 16 residues. Germline V gives CDR1 DFQATT, CDR2 SNEGSKA (reference sequence). With V trimmed by 0 bases and J by 4 bases, 10 bases remained unmatched. In nucleotides, the CDR3 is TGCAGTGCTAGAGATGACACTGGGCGGGAGTCAGATACGCAGTATTTT. Translation: CSARDDTGRESDTQYF.

At least ten counts were recorded for this clonotype. The chain has TRBV19 and TRBJ2-7; 7 nucleotides align to TRBD1. The CDR3 loop spans 15 amino acids. Germline V CDR1 and CDR2: LNHDA, SQIVND (reference sequence). The ends lost 0 bases at V and 0 bases at J; junction bases unmatched: 2. The CDR3: CASSIDHRGSYEQYF. In DNA, the CDR3 is TGTGCCAGTAGTATAGATCACAGGGGCTCCTACGAGCAGTACTTC.

This clonotype was counted a few times. The chain has TRBV20-1 and TRBJ2-4; D gene uncertain. This CDR3 has 15 residues. V was pared by 5 bases and J by 3 bases, with 17 bases between. Germline CDR1 DFQATT, CDR2 SNEGSKA (reference sequence). Here the CDR3 DNA reads TGCAGTGCTGACCTCCGGCCAAGTTACAAAAACATTCAGTACTTC. Protein: CSADLRPSYKNIQYF.

This clonotype came up many times. This chain uses TRBV5-1 with TRBJ2-3; D not certain. V was clipped by 3 bases and J by 0 bases, with 11 bases between them. Germline CDR1 reads SGHRS; CDR2 reads YFSETQ. The CDR3 extends over 15 amino acids. CDR3 sequence (DNA): TGCGCCAGCAGCTCGGTCGGCTTTAGCACAGATACGCAGTATTTT. It is translated as CASSSVGFSTDTQYF.

This clonotype was seen ten or more times. The J gene is TRBJ1-4, the V gene TRBV7-9; 7 bases are a match to TRBD1. The V gene's germline CDR1 is SEHNR and CDR2 FQNEAQ (reference sequence). V shed 1 base, J shed 5 bases, and the junction held 4 bases outside the gene matches. The CDR3 has 15 residues. The CDR3 loop is CASSLETGRNEKLFF. The CDR3 bases are TGTGCCAGCAGCTTAGAGACAGGGAGGAATGAAAAACTGTTTTTT.